This T cell receptor beta chain derives from a study of regulatory dendritic cells for organ transplantation. At the level of the study: On day 6, the dendritic cells were exposed to LPS.

CDR3 length: 16 residues. Trimming at V came to 4 bases and at J to 4 bases, leaving 8 bases not matched to a gene. CDR1 and CDR2 (germline): SGDLS, YYNGEE. Clones were read by immunoSEQ multiplex PCR, and TCRdb kept only the in-frame ones, dropping some. The sample includes approximately 11,000 clones, 65% to 80% of them seen just once. On this clone itself: The antigen is unknown.

Sorted subsets were CFSE-labeled and cultured four to six days with allogeneic dendritic cells. Sequencing was performed on memory CD4+ T cells from blood cultured with regulatory dendritic cells. The sample's subset: CD45RO+ memory T cells. The chain combines TRBV9 with TRBJ2-2, with 9 bases identical to TRBD1. This clonotype originated in a human donor in good health. The CDR3 here is CASSTGTGPSTGELFF. DNA for the CDR3: TGTGCCAGCAGCACCGGGACAGGGCCGTCCACCGGGGAGCTGTTTTTT.